Below, 24 T cell receptor beta chains from the same sample are listed, as sequenced in a study of T-cell memory formation after mild COVID-19. TCRdb redid the calling of the 5' RACE reads with MiXCR, one entry per CDR3 protein. The sample carries under 550,000 distinct CDR3 sequences, about a sixth recorded once. The sequenced sample was PBMCs or a T cell subset sorted from them (not recorded which). The receptors were gathered from a man between 18 and 35 years old who had mild COVID-19 (a few samples of this study predate the infection). Cell type and time point are not known.

Only a few counts were recorded for this clonotype. J is TRBJ1-5 and V is TRBV6-2 or TRBV6-3, with no clear D. The CDR3 has 16 residues. The germline V gene has CDR1 MNHEY and CDR2 SVGEGT. Trimming cost V 6 bases and J 2 bases, with 17 bases left between them. The CDR3 spells CASRLRWDIGNQPQHF. CDR3 DNA: TGTGCCAGCAGATTGAGATGGGATATCGGCAATCAGCCCCAGCATTTT.

This clonotype was observed a handful of times. The chain combines TRBV7-9 with TRBJ1-5; perhaps TRBD1 as D (5 bases). V lost 5 bases and J 7 bases, leaving 15 bases between the germline ends. The germline CDR1 and CDR2 sequences are SEHNR and FQNEAQ (reference sequence). The CDR3 contains 14 residues. CDR3 sequence reads: CASSVGQGQQPQHF. DNA of the CDR3: TGTGCCAGCAGCGTTGGTCAGGGTCAACAGCCCCAGCATTTT.

In this sample, this clonotype turned up many times. This rearrangement joins TRBV11-2 to TRBJ1-6; D ambiguous. The germline gives CDR1 SGHAT, CDR2 FQNNGV. The CDR3 is 16 residues long. Between the trimmed V and J ends, which lost 2 bases and 7 bases, there was a span of 15 bases. As DNA, the CDR3 is TGTGCCAGCAGCTTAAGGGCCTTTACAAGGAATTCACCCCTCCACTTT. It translates to CASSLRAFTRNSPLHF.

This clonotype was seen ten or more times. The chain uses TRBV7-9 and TRBJ2-1; D unresolved. The V gene lost 2 bases and the J gene lost 2 bases, with 10 bases spanning the gap. CDR3 size: 15 residues. The germline V gene encodes CDR1 SEHNR and CDR2 FQNEAQ (reference sequence). This CDR3 is CASSLTRTAYNEQFF. CDR3 DNA sequence: TGTGCCAGCAGCTTAACCAGGACCGCCTACAATGAGCAGTTCTTC.

This clonotype has just a few counts. The chain couples TRBV5-1 to TRBJ2-1, with D perhaps TRBD2 (6 bases). V dropped 4 bases and J dropped 1 base, with 15 bases sitting between them. Per the germline V gene, CDR1 is SGHRS and CDR2 is YFSETQ. The CDR3 runs 16 residues. The CDR3 region is CASSPGVLESYNEQFF. DNA for the CDR3: TGCGCCAGCAGCCCGGGGGTGCTAGAGTCCTACAATGAGCAGTTCTTC.

The V and J genes are TRBV9 and TRBJ2-5, with 8 bases matching TRBD2. Germline CDR1 reads SGDLS; CDR2 reads YYNGEE. This CDR3 has 15 residues. J lost 5 bases, V lost 0 bases, and 6 bases had no gene match. CDR3 amino acids: CASSVALAGRETQYF. CDR3 bases: TGTGCCAGCAGCGTAGCTCTAGCGGGCCGGGAGACCCAGTACTTC.

V usage is TRBV14 and J usage is TRBJ2-4; D may match TRBD1 or TRBD2 (7 bases each). The V gene's germline CDR1 is SGHDN and CDR2 FVKESK. V was cut by 5 bases and J by 8 bases, with 13 bases left in between. This CDR3 contains 13 residues. In nucleotides, the CDR3 is TGTGCCAGCAGCTTCCAGGGGGGGCACATTCAGTACTTC. This gives the protein CASSFQGGHIQYF. Filled out from reference TRBV14 and TRBJ2-4, the complete variable domain reads EAGVTQFPSHSVIEKGQTVTLRCDPISGHDNLYWYRRVMGKEIKFLLHFVKESKQDESGMPNNRFLAERTGGTYSTLKVQPAELEDSGVYFCASSFQGGHIQYFGAGTRLSVL.

This clonotype appeared a few times. J is TRBJ1-1 and V is TRBV28; 9 bases map to TRBD1. The germline gives CDR1 MDHEN, CDR2 SYDVKM. The CDR3 has 18 residues. The J segment lost 0 bases and the V segment lost 7 bases, leaving 15 bases of the junction unmatched. The DNA for the CDR3 is TGTGCCAGCACCAATTCACAGGGGGCGCGGGGCATGAACACTGAAGCTTTCTTT. Translation: CASTNSQGARGMNTEAFF.

This clonotype was counted many times. The rearrangement uses TRBV20-1 and TRBJ1-2; tentative D call: TRBD1 (5 bases). There are 15 residues in the CDR3. Germline V CDR1 and CDR2: DFQATT, SNEGSKA (reference sequence). Trimming pared 3 bases from V and 0 bases from J, leaving 14 bases between. CDR3 sequence (DNA): TGCAGTGCTAGGGGAGGGGACGGGGCTAACTATGGCTACACCTTC. Encoded protein: CSARGGDGANYGYTF.

This clonotype was detected only a few times. V is TRBV20-1 and J is TRBJ2-1; 8 bases fit TRBD2. The J segment lost 2 bases and the V segment lost 1 base, leaving 4 bases of the junction unmatched. The CDR3 covers 15 residues. Germline CDR1 is DFQATT and CDR2 is SNEGSKA (reference sequence). CDR3 bases: TGCAGTGCTAGAGCCCCGGGGGGGGCCTACAATGAGCAGTTCTTC. It yields the protein CSARAPGGAYNEQFF.

This chain links TRBV7-2 with TRBJ1-1; a weak D match, TRBD1 (6 bases). The CDR3 contains 16 residues. V was trimmed by 6 bases and J by 1 base, leaving 18 bases between them. CDR1 SGHTA and CDR2 FQGNSA come from the germline V gene. The CDR3 nucleotides read TGTGCCAGCAGTTTATCCGAGGGGGTTTGGAACACTGAAGCTTTCTTT. It is translated as CASSLSEGVWNTEAFF. The whole variable domain, filled in from reference TRBV7-2 and TRBJ1-1, reads GAGVSQSPSNKVTEKGKDVELRCDPISGHTALYWYRQSLGQGLEFLIYFQGNSAPDKSGLPSDRFSAERTGGSVSTLTIQRTQQEDSAVYLCASSLSEGVWNTEAFFGQGTRLTVV.

This clonotype was counted only a few times. This chain joins TRBV6-1 and TRBJ1-1; 8 bases align to TRBD1. Losses at the gene ends were 8 bases for V and 0 bases for J; bases not matched to a gene: 14. The germline V gene has CDR1 MNHNS and CDR2 SASEGT. The CDR3 contains 17 residues. The CDR3 nucleotides are TGTGCCAGCCCGGGAGACAGGGGAAGAAGTATGAACACTGAAGCTTTCTTT. Residues: CASPGDRGRSMNTEAFF.

This clonotype was seen more than once but under ten times. This chain links TRBV5-1 with TRBJ2-1; TRBD2 aligns across 8 bases. Looked up from germline, CDR1 is SGHRS and CDR2 is YFSETQ. V shed 0 bases, J shed 8 bases, and the junction held 7 bases outside the gene matches. The CDR3 spans 15 residues. CDR3 in DNA: TGCGCCAGCAGCTTGGAACGGGGGGGTATAGATGAGCAGTTCTTC. It encodes CASSLERGGIDEQFF.

V gene TRBV2 combines with J gene TRBJ2-1; perhaps D is TRBD1 or TRBD2 (6 bases each). This CDR3 spans 15 amino acids. Between the trimmed V and J ends, which lost 6 bases and 1 base, there was a span of 13 bases. Germline V gene data show CDR1 as SNHLY and CDR2 as FYNNEI. CDR3 residues: CASSPGAESYNEQFF. In DNA form, the CDR3 reads TGTGCCAGCAGCCCGGGGGCGGAGTCCTACAATGAGCAGTTCTTC.

This chain connects TRBV6-6 to TRBJ1-5, with D unresolved. Germline-derived CDR1 and CDR2 are MNHNY and SVGAGI (reference sequence). Trimming removed 6 bases at V and 9 bases at J, with 12 bases between. This CDR3 is 12 amino acids long. CDR3: CASSVQGWPQHF. In DNA form, the CDR3 reads TGTGCCAGCAGCGTACAAGGGTGGCCCCAGCATTTT.

This clonotype was counted only a few times. This sequence joins TRBV5-5 and TRBJ1-2, with 8 bases that match TRBD1. V was pared by 3 bases and J by 5 bases, with 12 bases of the junction left unmatched. The length of the CDR3 is 16 residues. The germline V gene encodes CDR1 SGHKS and CDR2 YYEKEE (reference sequence). The CDR3 DNA reads as TGTGCCAGCAGCTGGGGACCCCAGGGGGCCCTGTATGGCTACACCTTC. Translation: CASSWGPQGALYGYTF.

This clonotype appeared a few times. The V call is TRBV7-2, the J call TRBJ2-3, with 8 bases that match TRBD2. Trimming cost V 8 bases and J 7 bases; bases outside gene matches: 14. Germline-derived CDR1 and CDR2 are SGHTA and FQGNSA. This CDR3 has 15 amino acids. The CDR3 DNA reads TGTGCCAGCCTGGGCCACAGCGGGGGTTTAAATACGCAGTATTTT. Translating it yields CASLGHSGGLNTQYF.

This clonotype appeared a few times. The chain carries TRBV2 and TRBJ2-4; D ambiguous. The germline gives CDR1 SNHLY, CDR2 FYNNEI. The CDR3 length is 12 residues. V gave up 6 bases and J gave up 10 bases, with 13 bases separating them. The CDR3 loop reads CASSRTYFIQYF. The CDR3 region has the DNA TGTGCCAGCAGCCGGACCTATTTTATTCAGTACTTC.

This chain uses TRBV20-1 with TRBJ2-3; 11 nucleotides match TRBD1. Unmatched junction bases numbered 5, after V lost 5 bases and J lost 7 bases. CDR1 is DFQATT and CDR2 is SNEGSKA in the germline V gene (reference sequence). The CDR3 consists of 13 residues. This CDR3 reads CSARDRGAHTQYF. The CDR3 nucleotides are TGCAGTGCTCGGGACAGGGGGGCACATACGCAGTATTTT.

This clonotype was seen a handful of times. The CDR3 DNA reads TGCAGTGCTAACCCGACTAGCGGGGGCGGCGAGCAGTTCTTC. Translating it yields CSANPTSGGGEQFF. The chain is built from TRBV20-1 and TRBJ2-1; 12 nucleotides agree with TRBD2. The V gene end was trimmed by 4 bases and the J gene end by 10 bases; junction bases not matched to a gene: 8. Germline assignment: CDR1 DFQATT and CDR2 SNEGSKA (reference sequence). This CDR3 has 14 amino acids.

In this sample, this clonotype turned up a few times. The chain uses TRBV7-9 and TRBJ1-2; a weak D match, TRBD1 (5 bases). Trimming took off 4 bases at V and 6 bases at J, with 12 bases between the two ends. Germline assignment: CDR1 SEHNR and CDR2 FQNEAQ (reference sequence). The CDR3 is 13 residues long. The CDR3 protein is CASSYRDGNGYTF. The DNA for the CDR3 is TGTGCCAGCAGCTACCGGGACGGGAATGGCTACACCTTC.

The chain has TRBV6-1 and TRBJ2-7; TRBD2 agrees at 10 bases. Trimming took 7 bases from V and 6 from J; bases not matched to a gene: 12. The CDR3 loop spans 15 amino acids. Germline values: CDR1 MNHNS, CDR2 SASEGT. CDR3 region: CASIRGGASGGEQYF. The CDR3 nucleotides are TGTGCCAGCATCCGAGGAGGGGCTAGCGGGGGCGAGCAGTACTTC.

DNA for the CDR3: TGTGCCAGCAGTTACTCTTCCCTGGCGGAGGGCTACACCTTC. Protein product: CASSYSSLAEGYTF. This rearrangement joins TRBV6-5 to TRBJ1-2; no clear D. The CDR3 covers 14 residues. Germline-derived CDR1 and CDR2 are MNHEY and SVGAGI. V was cut by 0 bases and J by 8 bases, with 13 bases left in between.

This chain connects TRBV6-2 or TRBV6-3 to TRBJ2-3; no definite D call. This CDR3 is 18 amino acids long. Trimming removed 5 bases from V and 2 bases from J, with 23 bases in between. Germline CDR1 reads MNHEY; CDR2 reads SVGEGT. The CDR3, as DNA: TGTGCCAGCAGTCCACTTACACCAAGGGCAGACCACACAGATACGCAGTATTTT. Amino acid sequence: CASSPLTPRADHTDTQYF.